One sample yielded the 22 T cell receptor beta chains listed below, sequenced in a study of blood T cell repertoires in COVID-19. Only in-frame clones appear in the TCRdb table, and some are missing; sequencing was by immunoSEQ multiplex PCR. The table shows some 290,000 clones, with over 80% occurring only once. What was sequenced was peripheral blood. Receptors were obtained from a man aged 60 to 75 who had recovered from COVID-19.

This chain joins TRBV3-1 (or the pseudogene TRBV3-2) and TRBJ1-5; D is unresolved. Deletions cut 3 bases from V and 0 bases from J, with 9 bases between. The CDR3 extends over 15 amino acids. Germline-derived CDR1 and CDR2 are LGHDT and YNNKEL (reference sequence). This chain's CDR3 is CASSQGFSSNQPQHF. The CDR3 coding sequence is TGTGCCAGCAGCCAGGGCTTCAGTAGCAATCAGCCCCAGCATTTT.

The V gene is TRBV9, the J gene TRBJ1-2, with no clear D. This CDR3 has 15 residues. V lost 3 bases and J lost 4, with 16 bases in between. The germline CDR1 and CDR2 sequences are SGDLS and YYNGEE. The CDR3 here is CASSDKTGVGYGYTF. The CDR3 DNA follows: TGTGCCAGCAGCGATAAAACGGGAGTAGGCTATGGCTACACCTTC.

CDR3 sequence reads: CASSATGTRGEQYF. The CDR3 nucleotides are TGTGCCAGTAGTGCAACCGGGACTAGAGGCGAGCAGTACTTC. This rearrangement joins TRBV19 to TRBJ2-7; 8 bases fit TRBD2. Unmatched junction bases numbered 9, after V lost 5 bases and J lost 6 bases. This CDR3 region has 14 residues. Looked up from germline, CDR1 is LNHDA and CDR2 is SQIVND (reference sequence).

V is TRBV3-1 (or the pseudogene TRBV3-2) and J is TRBJ2-5; no clear D gene. Germline loops: CDR1 LGHDT, CDR2 YNNKEL (reference sequence). The CDR3 runs 15 residues. Between the trimmed V and J ends, which lost 0 bases and 7 bases, there was a span of 15 bases. The CDR3 spells CASSQDLGPEWTQYF. The DNA for the CDR3 is TGTGCCAGCAGCCAAGATCTGGGCCCGGAATGGACCCAGTACTTC.

This sequence joins TRBV28 and TRBJ2-1, with 16 positions matching TRBD2. Germline lookup yields CDR1 MDHEN and CDR2 SYDVKM. The CDR3 covers 18 residues. The trim removed 6 bases at V and 6 bases at J, leaving 11 bases unmatched. In DNA form, the CDR3 reads TGTGCCAGCAGCCCCGGGACTAGCGGGGGGGCCACCCTCAATGAGCAGTTCTTC. This sequence encodes CASSPGTSGGATLNEQFF. The full variable domain, rest sourced from reference TRBV28 and TRBJ2-1, is DVKVTQSSRYLVKRTGEKVFLECVQDMDHENMFWYRQDPGLGLRLIYFSYDVKMKEKGDIPEGYSVSREKKERFSLILESASTNQTSMYLCASSPGTSGGATLNEQFFGPGTRLTVL.

The rearrangement uses TRBV30 and TRBJ1-1, with 7 nucleotides matching TRBD1. The CDR3 consists of 12 residues. The V and J ends lost 2 bases and 10 bases, in that order; junction bases with no gene match: 7. Per germline, CDR1 GTSNPN and CDR2 SVGIG (reference sequence). CDR3 sequence (DNA): TGTGCCTGGAGTCTCCGACAGGGTGGAGCTTTCTTT. This gives the protein CAWSLRQGGAFF.

The gene calls are TRBV21-1 and TRBJ1-3; TRBD1, as called in the table, went unchecked against the DNA. TRBV21-1 is given as a pseudogene. The CDR3 length is 20 residues. The CDR3, as DNA: TGTGCCAGCAGCAAAGCTGGAGGTCCCGGGACAGGGAACTCTGGAAACACCATATATTTT. It yields the protein CASSKAGGPGTGNSGNTIYF.

The chain joins TRBV3-1 (or the pseudogene TRBV3-2) to TRBJ1-2; possibly TRBD1 for D (5 bases). Germline V gene lookup returns CDR1 LGHDT and CDR2 YNNKEL (reference sequence). This CDR3 region has 15 residues. V lost 4 bases and J lost 8, with 20 bases in between. The CDR3 region is CASSRTSGRGWGYTF. CDR3 nucleotide sequence: TGTGCCAGCAGCCGAACTTCCGGCCGGGGGTGGGGCTACACCTTC.

The chain couples TRBV6-5 to TRBJ1-1; possible D gene TRBD1, 6 bases. The CDR3 has 15 residues. V lost 0 bases and J 1 base, leaving 9 bases between the germline ends. Germline V gene sequence: CDR1 MNHEY, CDR2 SVGAGI. The CDR3 spells CASSYSIRGNTEAFF. Written as DNA, the CDR3 is TGTGCCAGCAGTTACTCGATCAGGGGGAACACTGAAGCTTTCTTT.

The chain uses TRBV4-1 and TRBJ2-1; tentative D call: TRBD2 (5 bases). Germline V CDR1 and CDR2: MGHRA, YSYEKL. V shed 3 bases and J shed 8 bases, with 11 bases lying between them. The CDR3 runs to 13 residues. The CDR3 coding sequence is TGCGCCAGCAGCCAGGGAGTAGCTTATGAGCAGTTCTTC. As protein: CASSQGVAYEQFF.

In DNA form, the CDR3 reads TGTGCCAGCAGACAAGGACAGTTGAGCTCCTACGAGCAGTACTTC. Translating gives CASRQGQLSSYEQYF. V usage is TRBV7-9 and J usage is TRBJ2-7; D is possibly TRBD1 (6 bases). The CDR3 totals 15 residues. V was clipped by 6 bases and J by 0 bases, with 15 bases between them. The germline V gene encodes CDR1 SEHNR and CDR2 FQNEAQ (reference sequence).

The genes are TRBV18 and TRBJ2-7; 8 bases map to TRBD1. The germline V gene has CDR1 KGHSH and CDR2 LQKENI. The CDR3 contains 16 residues. The J segment lost 1 base and the V segment lost 3 bases, leaving 8 bases of the junction unmatched. CDR3 protein: CASSPQDRVGSYEQYF. In DNA form, the CDR3 reads TGTGCCAGCTCACCCCAGGACAGGGTGGGGTCCTACGAGCAGTACTTC.

The rearrangement joins TRBV14 to TRBJ2-7; D remains unclear. Germline V CDR1 and CDR2: SGHDN, FVKESK. This CDR3 is 13 amino acids long. Trimming pared 0 bases from V and 5 bases from J, leaving 8 bases between. The CDR3 nucleotides are TGTGCCAGCAGCCAAGAAAAATATAACGAGCAGTACTTC. Its protein product is CASSQEKYNEQYF.

The rearrangement uses TRBV5-4 and TRBJ2-5; tentative D call: TRBD2 (6 bases). The germline gives CDR1 SGHNT, CDR2 YYREEE (reference sequence). The CDR3 has 13 amino acids. V lost 4 bases to trimming and J lost 5 bases, with 12 bases between them. This CDR3 is CASSPAGRETQYF. The CDR3 DNA is TGTGCCAGCAGCCCGGCAGGGAGGGAGACCCAGTACTTC.

The genes are TRBV30 and TRBJ1-1, with 7 bases fitting TRBD1. This CDR3 spans 13 amino acids. The trim removed 5 bases at V and 6 bases at J, leaving 9 bases unmatched. Germline CDR1 reads GTSNPN; CDR2 reads SVGIG (reference sequence). CDR3 in amino acids: CAWAKTGLAEAFF. CDR3 sequence (DNA): TGTGCCTGGGCTAAGACAGGGCTTGCTGAAGCTTTCTTT. The variable domain in full, with the rest retrieved from reference TRBV30 and TRBJ1-1, is SQTIHQWPATLVQPVGSPLSLECTVEGTSNPNLYWYRQAAGRGLQLLFYSVGIGQISSEVPQNLSASRPQDRQFILSSKKLLLSDSGFYLCAWAKTGLAEAFFGQGTRLTVV.

This clone was observed once. J is TRBJ1-3 and V is TRBV5-1; TRBD1 might be the D (6 bases). V was clipped by 2 bases and J by 0 bases, with 18 bases between them. CDR1 is SGHRS, CDR2 YFSETQ, per germline. The CDR3 covers 18 residues. The CDR3 bases are TGCGCCAGCAGCTTTTCAATTGGGGGCAGTGGCTCTGGAAACACCATATATTTT. Translated: CASSFSIGGSGSGNTIYF. Combining the CDR3 with reference TRBV5-1 and TRBJ1-3 gives the whole variable domain KAGVTQTPRYLIKTRGQQVTLSCSPISGHRSVSWYQQTPGQGLQFLFEYFSETQRNKGNFPGRFSGRQFSNSRSEMNVSTLELGDSALYLCASSFSIGGSGSGNTIYFGEGSWLTVV.

The rearrangement uses TRBV19 and TRBJ2-7, with D unclear. This CDR3 is 12 amino acids long. CDR1 LNHDA and CDR2 SQIVND come from the germline V gene (reference sequence). The V end lost 0 bases, the J end lost 7 bases, and 7 bases lay between the germline ends. The CDR3 DNA sequence: TGTGCCAGTAGTATAGATGGTCGGGAGCAGTACTTC. Protein product: CASSIDGREQYF.

The chain couples TRBV11-2 to TRBJ2-7; 8 positions match TRBD1. CDR1 and CDR2 (germline): SGHAT, FQNNGV. Germline trimming cut 5 bases from V and 0 bases from J; bases unmatched to any gene: 3. This CDR3 has 14 residues. The CDR3 here is CASSRTGNSYEQYF. The CDR3 region has the DNA TGTGCCAGCAGCCGGACAGGGAACTCCTACGAGCAGTACTTC.

The chain carries TRBV5-5 and TRBJ2-2; TRBD1 matches 7 bases. This CDR3 region has 14 residues. V shed 5 bases, J shed 6 bases, and the junction held 7 bases outside the gene matches. Germline lookup yields CDR1 SGHKS and CDR2 YYEKEE (reference sequence). The CDR3 region is CASSPDRVAGELFF. CDR3 bases: TGTGCCAGCAGTCCAGACAGGGTAGCCGGGGAGCTGTTTTTT.

The gene calls are TRBV5-4 and TRBJ2-1, with 9 nucleotides matching TRBD2. Germline CDR1 SGHNT, CDR2 YYREEE (reference sequence). Unmatched junction bases numbered 7, after V lost 0 bases and J lost 12 bases. The CDR3 extends over 14 amino acids. CDR3 region: CASSLEGTSLSQFF. The CDR3 DNA sequence: TGTGCCAGCAGCTTGGAGGGGACTAGCCTTTCGCAGTTCTTC.

This sequence joins TRBV11-3 and TRBJ2-2, with 10 positions matching TRBD2. Per the germline V gene, CDR1 is SGHNT and CDR2 is YENEEA. The CDR3 extends over 16 amino acids. The J segment lost 6 bases and the V segment lost 5 bases, leaving 9 bases of the junction unmatched. Here the CDR3 DNA reads TGTGCCAGCAGCCCGCCAGCGGGGGGGCCAGCCGGGGAGCTGTTTTTT. It codes for CASSPPAGGPAGELFF.

The chain has TRBV14 and TRBJ2-2; the match to TRBD1 covers 8 bases. The V gene's germline CDR1 is SGHDN and CDR2 FVKESK. The J segment lost 7 bases and the V segment lost 4 bases, leaving 14 bases of the junction unmatched. The CDR3 has 17 residues. The CDR3 DNA is TGTGCCAGCAGCCCACTCGTGGGTCAGGGGGCGAGCGGGGAGCTGTTTTTT. It codes for CASSPLVGQGASGELFF.